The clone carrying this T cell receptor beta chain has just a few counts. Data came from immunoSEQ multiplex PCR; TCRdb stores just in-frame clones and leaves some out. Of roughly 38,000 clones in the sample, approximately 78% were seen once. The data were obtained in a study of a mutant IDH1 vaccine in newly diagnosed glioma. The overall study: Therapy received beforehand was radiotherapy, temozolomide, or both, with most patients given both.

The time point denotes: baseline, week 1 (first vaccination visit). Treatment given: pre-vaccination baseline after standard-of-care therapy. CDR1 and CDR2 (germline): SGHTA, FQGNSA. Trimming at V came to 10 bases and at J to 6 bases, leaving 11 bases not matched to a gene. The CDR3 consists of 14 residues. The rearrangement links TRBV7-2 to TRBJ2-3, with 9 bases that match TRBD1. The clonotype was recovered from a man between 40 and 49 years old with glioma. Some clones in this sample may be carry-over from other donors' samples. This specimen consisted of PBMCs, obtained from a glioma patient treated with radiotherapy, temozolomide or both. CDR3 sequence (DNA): TGTGCCACCTCACGGGACAGGGATTTGGATACGCAGTATTTT. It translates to CATSRDRDLDTQYF.